One sample yielded the 9 T cell receptor beta chains listed below, sequenced in a study of blood T cell repertoires in COVID-19. The repertoire was sequenced with immunoSEQ multiplex PCR; TCRdb's copy has only in-frame clones and lacks some. Among 20,000 to 25,000 clones listed, about 82% were seen once. Sample: peripheral blood. These receptor sequences come from a human donor with active COVID-19. The donor label of this sample is uncertain.

This chain joins TRBV19 and TRBJ2-1; TRBD2 aligns across 12 bases. The V and J ends lost 3 bases and 6 bases, in that order; junction bases with no gene match: 3. The CDR3 totals 15 residues. In germline, CDR1 is LNHDA, CDR2 SQIVND (reference sequence). This CDR3 reads CASSIGLAGINEQFF. CDR3 nucleotides: TGTGCCAGTAGTATCGGACTAGCGGGAATCAATGAGCAGTTCTTC.

This chain joins TRBV4-3 and TRBJ2-1; 7 positions match TRBD2. CDR1 is LGHNA, CDR2 YSLEER, per germline. There are 16 residues in the CDR3. Trimming removed 1 base from V and 4 bases from J; junction bases left unmatched: 7. The CDR3 sequence: CASSQGLAASYNEQFF. CDR3 bases: TGCGCCAGCAGCCAAGGACTAGCAGCCTCATACAATGAGCAGTTCTTC.

The chain links TRBV29-1 to TRBJ2-5; the D gene is possibly TRBD1 (6 bases). Trimming took 1 base from V and 5 from J, leaving 11 bases between them. This CDR3 region has 13 residues. Germline assignment: CDR1 SQVTM and CDR2 ANQGSEA. The CDR3 region is CSVEAGAEETQYF. CDR3 bases: TGCAGCGTTGAAGCAGGGGCGGAGGAGACCCAGTACTTC.

This chain uses TRBV10-1 with TRBJ2-1, with TRBD2 as a possible D gene (6 bases). The length of the CDR3 is 14 residues. The germline CDR1 and CDR2 sequences are WNHNN and SYGVQD (reference sequence). V lost 6 bases to trimming and J lost 0 bases, with 9 bases between them. The DNA of the CDR3 is TGCGCCAGCAGCCCGGGACTCTCCTACAATGAGCAGTTCTTC. Translated, it gives CASSPGLSYNEQFF.

V and J are TRBV6-6 and TRBJ1-5; D remains unclear. CDR3 length: 16 residues. V gave up 7 bases and J gave up 7 bases, with 23 bases separating them. Per germline, CDR1 MNHNY and CDR2 SVGAGI (reference sequence). The CDR3 protein is CASTDQEGAVEQPQHF. The CDR3, as DNA: TGTGCCAGCACCGACCAGGAGGGCGCGGTAGAACAGCCCCAGCATTTT.

This clone has only one observation. The junction differs from germline at one of its ends, possibly a read error. This CDR3 reads CASSWGLGGDQETQYF. For the CDR3, the DNA is TGTGCTAGCAGCTGGGGACTAGGCGGGGACCAAGAGACCCAGTACTTC. The V call is TRBV7-7, the J call TRBJ2-5, with 8 bases lining up with TRBD2. The germline V gene encodes CDR1 SSHAT and CDR2 FNYEAQ (reference sequence). The CDR3 has 16 residues. Combining the CDR3 with reference TRBV7-7 and TRBJ2-5 gives the whole variable domain GAGVSQSPRYKVTKRGQDVTLRCDPISSHATLYWYQQALGQGPEFLTYFNYEAQPDKSGLPSDRFSAERPEGSISTLTIQRTEQRDSAMYRCASSWGLGGDQETQYFGPGTRLLVL.

V and J are TRBV5-3 and TRBJ2-5; no reliable D call. TRBV5-3 is assigned to the ORF class and has an uncertain function. V dropped 5 bases and J dropped 1 base, with 9 bases sitting between them. The CDR3 is 13 amino acids. The CDR3 protein is CARSSVSQETQYF. CDR3 coding DNA: TGTGCCAGAAGTTCAGTAAGCCAAGAGACCCAGTACTTC.

The chain employs TRBV30 and TRBJ1-5; D unresolved. Between the trimmed V and J ends, which lost 3 bases and 0 bases, there was a span of 12 bases. The CDR3 has 15 amino acids. Germline V gene data show CDR1 as GTSNPN and CDR2 as SVGIG (reference sequence). This chain's CDR3 is CAWSGDTNSNQPQHF. Written as DNA, the CDR3 is TGTGCCTGGAGCGGAGATACCAATAGCAATCAGCCCCAGCATTTT. The full variable domain, in which reference TRBV30 and TRBJ1-5 provide the parts outside the CDR3, is SQTIHQWPATLVQPVGSPLSLECTVEGTSNPNLYWYRQAAGRGLQLLFYSVGIGQISSEVPQNLSASRPQDRQFILSSKKLLLSDSGFYLCAWSGDTNSNQPQHFGDGTRLSIL.

The chain couples TRBV5-4 to TRBJ2-5; TRBD2 matches 12 bases. CDR3 length equals 15 residues. The J segment lost 10 bases and the V segment lost 4 bases, leaving 11 bases of the junction unmatched. The germline gives CDR1 SGHNT, CDR2 YYREEE (reference sequence). This chain's CDR3 is CASSTGLAGQGVQYF. As DNA, the CDR3 is TGTGCCAGCAGCACAGGACTAGCGGGGCAAGGTGTCCAGTACTTC.